The T cell receptor (beta chain) described here comes from a study of shared clonotypes between healthy human individuals. Findings of the study overall: Relative to clonotypes present in all four donors, those not shared had lower generation probabilities.

All of the donors resided in Nashville, Tennessee, and each was a Caucasian adult. Genomic DNA from each subset was divided evenly over several immunoSEQ plates. Profiled with immunoSEQ multiplex PCR; TCRdb holds only in-frame clones, not every one. The sample yields around 980,000 clones, about 80% seen once. Germline assignment: CDR1 ENHRY and CDR2 SYGVKD. The V and J ends lost 6 bases and 3 bases respectively, with 14 bases between them. CDR3 length: 14 residues. Remarks on this clone: Its antigen is undetermined.

This TCR was sampled from a young man in good health. Some clones in this sample may be carry-over from other donors' samples. The chain is built from TRBV10-3 and TRBJ1-1; D gene unclear. Sequencing used memory CD4+ T cells from PBMCs. Subset described: CD45RA-negative fraction. CDR3 sequence: CAISSTALDTEAFF. The DNA of the CDR3 is TGTGCCATCAGCTCAACAGCGTTGGACACTGAAGCTTTCTTT.